Listed below are T cell receptor beta chains from one sample, sequenced in a study of T cell changes during pregnancy in multiple sclerosis. Only in-frame clones appear in the TCRdb table, and some are missing; sequencing was by immunoSEQ multiplex PCR. The sample lists about 38,000 clones; around 90% were seen once. Sequences were derived from CD4+ T cells from peripheral blood mononuclear cells, sampled after pregnancy. The receptors here all came from a female donor in good health, enrolled as a control in a pregnancy study. CDR3s include the opening cysteine and the closing phenylalanine or tryptophan. A D gene is named only where the DNA matches it firmly. Size is omitted from some rows. Given values are once, few, many or a class for expanded clones.

v_gene: TRBV2
j_gene: TRBJ2-1
abundance: -
d_gene: TRBD1
CDR3nt: TGTGCCAGCAGATTCGGACAGGGGGGTAGACAACCCCACAATGAGCAGTTCTTC
CDR3aa: CASRFGQGGRQPHNEQFF

v_gene: TRBV25-1
j_gene: TRBJ2-4
abundance: -
d_gene: TRBD1
CDR3nt: TGTGCCAGCAGTGACTGGACAGGGGGCAAGGACATTCAGTACTTC
CDR3aa: CASSDWTGGKDIQYF

v_gene: TRBV27
j_gene: TRBJ1-1
abundance: -
d_gene: TRBD1
CDR3nt: TGTGCCAGCAGTTTATCCCGGACAGGGGGAAACACTGAAGCTTTCTTT
CDR3aa: CASSLSRTGGNTEAFF

v_gene: TRBV30
j_gene: TRBJ1-4
abundance: -
d_gene: TRBD1
CDR3nt: TGTGCCTGGTCGGACAGGTTGGAGGAAAAACTGTTTTTT
CDR3aa: CAWSDRLEEKLFF

v_gene: TRBV28
j_gene: TRBJ1-2
abundance: -
d_gene: -
CDR3nt: TGTGCCAGCGGCGGGGGCAGCGGCTATGGCTACACCTTC
CDR3aa: CASGGGSGYGYTF

v_gene: TRBV9
j_gene: TRBJ1-5
abundance: -
d_gene: -
CDR3nt: TGTGCCAGCAGCGTAGCAGGGTCAGGACAGCCCCAGCATTTT
CDR3aa: CASSVAGSGQPQHF

v_gene: TRBV29-1
j_gene: TRBJ2-5
abundance: once
d_gene: -
CDR3nt: TGCAGCGTTGAAGATAGTTCGGGGGGCCGAGAGACCCAGTACTTC
CDR3aa: CSVEDSSGGRETQYF

v_gene: TRBV19
j_gene: TRBJ2-7
abundance: -
d_gene: TRBD2
CDR3nt: TGTGCCAGTAGCAACCCCTTTGGGACTAGCGGGAAGGCTTCGGGCGAGCAGTACTTC
CDR3aa: CASSNPFGTSGKASGEQYF

v_gene: TRBV19
j_gene: TRBJ2-7
abundance: few
d_gene: TRBD2
CDR3nt: TGTGCCAGTAGTATGACTAGCGGGAGTCGGGGAGCCTACGAGCAGTACTTC
CDR3aa: CASSMTSGSRGAYEQYF

v_gene: TRBV7-2
j_gene: TRBJ1-1
abundance: -
d_gene: -
CDR3nt: TGTGCCAGCAGCTTAGCGGGACACCCTGAAGCTTTCTTT
CDR3aa: CASSLAGHPEAFF

v_gene: TRBV7-9
j_gene: TRBJ2-1
abundance: once
d_gene: TRBD2
CDR3nt: TGTGCCAGCAGCCCGCCGGGACTAGCGACCAATGAGCAGTTCTTC
CDR3aa: CASSPPGLATNEQFF

v_gene: TRBV19
j_gene: TRBJ1-3
abundance: -
d_gene: TRBD1
CDR3nt: TGTGCCAGTAGTACCGCTGACAGGGTTTCTGGAAACACCATATATTTT
CDR3aa: CASSTADRVSGNTIYF

v_gene: TRBV7-2
j_gene: TRBJ1-4
abundance: once
d_gene: TRBD1
CDR3nt: TGTGCCAGCAGCTTAGAAGGACAGGGTGGGAAACTGTTTTTT
CDR3aa: CASSLEGQGGKLFF

v_gene: TRBV9
j_gene: TRBJ2-2
abundance: -
d_gene: -
CDR3nt: TGTGCCAGCAGCGTAAGAGGGTTGGCCGGGGAGCTGTTTTTT
CDR3aa: CASSVRGLAGELFF

v_gene: TRBV6-1
j_gene: TRBJ1-5
abundance: once
d_gene: TRBD1
CDR3nt: TGTGCCAGCAAGGGACAGGAGAATCAGCCCCAGCATTTT
CDR3aa: CASKGQENQPQHF

v_gene: TRBV5-6
j_gene: TRBJ1-1
abundance: -
d_gene: TRBD1
CDR3nt: TGTGCCAGCAGCTTGGGCGGGACAGTGAACACTGAAGCTTTCTTT
CDR3aa: CASSLGGTVNTEAFF

v_gene: TRBV9
j_gene: TRBJ2-2
abundance: -
d_gene: -
CDR3nt: TGTGCCAGCAGCGTACAGGGTCCTGGCGGGGAGCTGTTTTTT
CDR3aa: CASSVQGPGGELFF

v_gene: TRBV18
j_gene: TRBJ2-7
abundance: -
d_gene: TRBD1
CDR3nt: TGTGCCAGCTCACCACCGGTTGCAGGGGGCTACGAGCAGTACTTC
CDR3aa: CASSPPVAGGYEQYF

v_gene: TRBV2
j_gene: TRBJ2-1
abundance: -
d_gene: TRBD2
CDR3nt: TGTGCCACCACTAGCGGGAGAAACAATGAGCAGTTCTTC
CDR3aa: CATTSGRNNEQFF

v_gene: TRBV5-1
j_gene: TRBJ2-5
abundance: -
d_gene: -
CDR3nt: TGCGCCAGCAGTATAGCGGAAGAGACCCAGTACTTC
CDR3aa: CASSIAEETQYF

v_gene: TRBV21-1
j_gene: TRBJ1-5
abundance: -
d_gene: -
CDR3nt: TGTGCCAGCAGCACAGGGGATAGCAATCAGCCCCAGCATTTT
CDR3aa: CASSTGDSNQPQHF

v_gene: TRBV29-1
j_gene: TRBJ1-1
abundance: -
d_gene: -
CDR3nt: TGCAGCGTTGAAGATGAAAGGAGGAACACTGAAGCTTTCTTT
CDR3aa: CSVEDERRNTEAFF

v_gene: TRBV6-5
j_gene: TRBJ2-3
abundance: -
d_gene: TRBD2
CDR3nt: TGTGCCAGCAGTTCACGGACTAGCGGGAAAGATACGCAGTATTTT
CDR3aa: CASSSRTSGKDTQYF

v_gene: TRBV27
j_gene: TRBJ1-1
abundance: -
d_gene: TRBD1
CDR3nt: TGTGCCAGCAGCTTCCGGGACAGGGCATCTGAAGCTTTCTTT
CDR3aa: CASSFRDRASEAFF

v_gene: TRBV18
j_gene: TRBJ1-5
abundance: -
d_gene: -
CDR3nt: TGTGCCAGCTCACCCAGGGACAATCAGCCCCAGCATTTT
CDR3aa: CASSPRDNQPQHF

v_gene: TRBV11-3
j_gene: TRBJ2-2
abundance: -
d_gene: -
CDR3nt: TGTGCCAGCAGCTTGTCGGTCGGGGAGCTGTTTTTT
CDR3aa: CASSLSVGELFF

v_gene: TRBV6-6
j_gene: TRBJ2-5
abundance: -
d_gene: TRBD2
CDR3nt: TGTGCCAGCAGCCAACTCGGGGGGGGGAGGGAGACCCAGTACTTC
CDR3aa: CASSQLGGGRETQYF

v_gene: TRBV19
j_gene: TRBJ2-1
abundance: -
d_gene: -
CDR3nt: TGTGCCAGTAGTAGTGGGATAGCGCCCTACAATGAGCAGTTCTTC
CDR3aa: CASSSGIAPYNEQFF

v_gene: TRBV6-1
j_gene: TRBJ2-5
abundance: once
d_gene: -
CDR3nt: TGTGCCAGCAGTGAACCGCTAGGCAGGGTGGGGGAGACCCAGTACTTC
CDR3aa: CASSEPLGRVGETQYF

v_gene: TRBV5-1
j_gene: TRBJ1-5
abundance: -
d_gene: TRBD1
CDR3nt: TGCGCCAGCACCCTAAGGGGGACAGTAGATCAGCCCCAGCATTTT
CDR3aa: CASTLRGTVDQPQHF

v_gene: TRBV5-1
j_gene: TRBJ1-2
abundance: -
d_gene: -
CDR3nt: TGCGCCAGCAGCTTGCCCCGGGGAGGGAATGAGGATGGCTACACCTTC
CDR3aa: CASSLPRGGNEDGYTF

v_gene: TRBV10-3
j_gene: TRBJ2-7
abundance: -
d_gene: TRBD1
CDR3nt: TGTGCCATCACAATGGGACAGGACTCCTACGAGCAGTACTTC
CDR3aa: CAITMGQDSYEQYF

v_gene: TRBV5-5
j_gene: TRBJ2-6
abundance: -
d_gene: -
CDR3nt: TGTGCCAGCAGCCCCGCTACCCAGGGCCCATGGTCCGGGGCCAACGTCCTGACTTTC
CDR3aa: CASSPATQGPWSGANVLTF

v_gene: TRBV7-2
j_gene: TRBJ2-2
abundance: -
d_gene: TRBD2
CDR3nt: TGTGCCAGCAGCCCTAGCGGGGCGGGCACCGGGGAGCTGTTTTTT
CDR3aa: CASSPSGAGTGELFF

v_gene: TRBV7-2
j_gene: TRBJ1-4
abundance: -
d_gene: -
CDR3nt: TGTGCCAGCAGCTTAGACGACAGCATTAATGAAAAACTGTTTTTT
CDR3aa: CASSLDDSINEKLFF

v_gene: TRBV20-1
j_gene: TRBJ2-3
abundance: -
d_gene: -
CDR3nt: TGCAGTGCTAGTGATAGAGATACGCAGTATTTT
CDR3aa: CSASDRDTQYF

v_gene: TRBV6-5
j_gene: TRBJ2-1
abundance: -
d_gene: -
CDR3nt: TGTGCCACCAGGCAAGACATAAGCTCCTACAATGAGCAGTTCTTC
CDR3aa: CATRQDISSYNEQFF

v_gene: TRBV5-4
j_gene: TRBJ1-1
abundance: -
d_gene: TRBD1
CDR3nt: TGTGCCAGCAGCTTTCGGGACAGGAACACTGAAGCTTTCTTT
CDR3aa: CASSFRDRNTEAFF

v_gene: TRBV2
j_gene: TRBJ2-1
abundance: -
d_gene: -
CDR3nt: TGTGCCAGCAGCTCACCGGGACTTAAAACCTACAATGAGCAGTTCTTC
CDR3aa: CASSSPGLKTYNEQFF

v_gene: TRBV27
j_gene: TRBJ2-1
abundance: -
d_gene: -
CDR3nt: TGTGCCAGCAGTTCACTCGAAGCAGGGCGTGGTGAGCAGTTCTTC
CDR3aa: CASSSLEAGRGEQFF

v_gene: TRBV7-8
j_gene: TRBJ2-7
abundance: -
d_gene: -
CDR3nt: TGTGCCAGCAGCTTGGCAAAGACCTACGAGCAGTACTTC
CDR3aa: CASSLAKTYEQYF